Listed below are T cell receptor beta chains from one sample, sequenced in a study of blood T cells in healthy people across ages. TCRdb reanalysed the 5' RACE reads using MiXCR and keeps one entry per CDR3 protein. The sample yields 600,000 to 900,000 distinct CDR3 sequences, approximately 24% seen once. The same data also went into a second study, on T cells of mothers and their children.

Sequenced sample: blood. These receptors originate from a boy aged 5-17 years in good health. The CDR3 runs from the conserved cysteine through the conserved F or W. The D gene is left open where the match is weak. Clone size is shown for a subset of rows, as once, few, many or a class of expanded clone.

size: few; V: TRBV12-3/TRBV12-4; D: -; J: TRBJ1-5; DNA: TGTGCCAGCAGTTTTTCGGGACCCAATCAGCCCCAGCATTTT; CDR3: CASSFSGPNQPQHF
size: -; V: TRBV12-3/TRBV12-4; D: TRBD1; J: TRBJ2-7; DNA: TGTGCCAGCAGTAAACCGGGACAGGCCTACGAGCAGTACTTC; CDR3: CASSKPGQAYEQYF
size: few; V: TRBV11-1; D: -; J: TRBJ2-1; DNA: TGTGCCAGCAGCTTCGCGGGGAACGGGAATGAGCAGTTCTTC; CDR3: CASSFAGNGNEQFF
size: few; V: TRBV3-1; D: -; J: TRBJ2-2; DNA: TGTGCCAGCAGTAGTCCGCAACTGGCCGGGGAGCTGTTTTTT; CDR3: CASSSPQLAGELFF
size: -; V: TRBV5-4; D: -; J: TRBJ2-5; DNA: TGTGCCAGCAGCGCCCGGAAGGGAGAGACCCAGTACTTC; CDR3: CASSARKGETQYF
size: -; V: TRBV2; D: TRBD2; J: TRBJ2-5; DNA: TGTGCCAGCAGGGGACCAGCGGGGCAAGAGACCCAGTACTTC; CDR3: CASRGPAGQETQYF
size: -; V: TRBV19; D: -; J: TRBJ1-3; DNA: TGTGCCAGTAGTCCGGTTACGGCTGGAAACACCATATATTTT; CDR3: CASSPVTAGNTIYF
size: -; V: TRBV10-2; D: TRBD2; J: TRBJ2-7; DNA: TGCGCCAGCAGTGAGTCGATTAGCGGGGGATCCTACGAGCAGTACTTC; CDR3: CASSESISGGSYEQYF
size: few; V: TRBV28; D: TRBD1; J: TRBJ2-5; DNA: TGTGCCAGCAGTTCCACGGGACAGGGCCAAGAGACCCAGTACTTC; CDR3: CASSSTGQGQETQYF
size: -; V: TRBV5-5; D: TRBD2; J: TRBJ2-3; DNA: TGTGCCAGCAGCGGACGACTAGCGGGGGGCACAGATACGCAGTATTTT; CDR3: CASSGRLAGGTDTQYF
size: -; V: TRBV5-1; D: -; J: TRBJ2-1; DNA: TGCGCCAGCAGCTTTAGCGGTTCCTCGAATGAGCAGTTCTTC; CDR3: CASSFSGSSNEQFF
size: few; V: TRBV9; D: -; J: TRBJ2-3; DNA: TGTGCCAGCAGCGTAGGGGCCCCAGATACGCAGTATTTT; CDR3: CASSVGAPDTQYF
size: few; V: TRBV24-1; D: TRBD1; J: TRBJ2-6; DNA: TGTGCCGCCCAACCGGGGACAGGGTCGCCTGGGGCCAACGTCCTGACTTTC; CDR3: CAAQPGTGSPGANVLTF
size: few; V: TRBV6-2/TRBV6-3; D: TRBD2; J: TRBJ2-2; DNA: TGTGCCAGCAGTTACGGGGGACTAGTGAACACCGGGGAGCTGTTTTTT; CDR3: CASSYGGLVNTGELFF